Each of the 3 T cell receptor beta chains below was sequenced from the same sample in a study of blood T cell repertoires in COVID-19. The data were produced by immunoSEQ multiplex PCR, yet TCRdb's version contains in-frame clones alone and is incomplete. This sample has roughly 100,000 clones, with around 74% found just once. The material sequenced was peripheral blood. Every receptor here comes from a woman aged 70 to 79 with acute or convalescent COVID-19.

This rearrangement joins TRBV7-6 to TRBJ1-4; a weak D match, TRBD1 (5 bases). The CDR3 consists of 17 residues. V was pared by 5 bases and J by 0 bases, with 16 bases between. CDR1 is SGHVS and CDR2 is FNYEAQ in the germline V gene. CDR3 bases: TGTGCCAGCAGCAAGGGGTCCCGAACTTCAACTAATGAAAAACTGTTTTTT. It encodes CASSKGSRTSTNEKLFF.

This clone turned up a few times. The rearrangement links TRBV6-5 to TRBJ2-7; 9 positions agree with TRBD1. Trimming took 2 bases from V and 4 from J; bases not matched to a gene: 6. The germline V gene has CDR1 MNHEY and CDR2 SVGAGI. CDR3 length equals 15 residues. This CDR3 is CASSYGTGKGYEQYF. The CDR3 bases are TGTGCCAGCAGTTACGGGACAGGGAAGGGATACGAGCAGTACTTC.

This chain uses TRBV5-4 with TRBJ1-3, with 7 positions matching TRBD1. CDR1 is SGHNT, CDR2 YYREEE, per germline (reference sequence). Trimming took 1 base from V and 3 from J; bases not matched to a gene: 4. This CDR3 contains 15 residues. The CDR3 reads CASSLWGTVGNTIYF. CDR3 DNA: TGTGCCAGCAGCTTGTGGGGGACAGTTGGAAACACCATATATTTT.